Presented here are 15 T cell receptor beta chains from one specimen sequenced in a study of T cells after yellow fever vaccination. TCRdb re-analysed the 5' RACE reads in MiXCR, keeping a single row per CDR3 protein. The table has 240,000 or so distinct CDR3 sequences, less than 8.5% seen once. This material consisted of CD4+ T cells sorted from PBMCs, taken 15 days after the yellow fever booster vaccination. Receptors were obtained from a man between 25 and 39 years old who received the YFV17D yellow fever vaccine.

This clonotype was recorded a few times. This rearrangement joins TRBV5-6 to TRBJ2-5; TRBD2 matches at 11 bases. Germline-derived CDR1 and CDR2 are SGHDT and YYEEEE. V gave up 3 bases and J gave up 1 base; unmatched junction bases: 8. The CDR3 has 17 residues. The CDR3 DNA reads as TGTGCCAGCAGCTGGGGACTAGCGGTTTTGGGCCAAGAGACCCAGTACTTC. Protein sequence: CASSWGLAVLGQETQYF.

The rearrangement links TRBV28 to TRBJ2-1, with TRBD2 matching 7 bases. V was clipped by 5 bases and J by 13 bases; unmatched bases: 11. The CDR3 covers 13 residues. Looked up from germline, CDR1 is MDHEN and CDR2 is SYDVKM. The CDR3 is CASSPSAGVLQFF. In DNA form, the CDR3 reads TGTGCCAGCAGTCCCTCGGCGGGAGTTCTCCAGTTCTTC. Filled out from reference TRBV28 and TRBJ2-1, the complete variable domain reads DVKVTQSSRYLVKRTGEKVFLECVQDMDHENMFWYRQDPGLGLRLIYFSYDVKMKEKGDIPEGYSVSREKKERFSLILESASTNQTSMYLCASSPSAGVLQFFGPGTRLTVL.

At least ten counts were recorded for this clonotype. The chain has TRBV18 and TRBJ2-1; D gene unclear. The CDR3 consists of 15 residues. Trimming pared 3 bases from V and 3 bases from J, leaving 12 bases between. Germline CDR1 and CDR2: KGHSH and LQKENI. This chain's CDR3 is CASSPNTLDYNEQFF. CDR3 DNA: TGTGCCAGCTCACCGAATACCTTGGACTACAATGAGCAGTTCTTC. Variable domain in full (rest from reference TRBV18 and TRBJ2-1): NAGVMQNPRHLVRRRGQEARLRCSPMKGHSHVYWYRQLPEEGLKFMVYLQKENIIDESGMPKERFSAEFPKEGPSILRIQQVVRGDSAAYFCASSPNTLDYNEQFFGPGTRLTVL.

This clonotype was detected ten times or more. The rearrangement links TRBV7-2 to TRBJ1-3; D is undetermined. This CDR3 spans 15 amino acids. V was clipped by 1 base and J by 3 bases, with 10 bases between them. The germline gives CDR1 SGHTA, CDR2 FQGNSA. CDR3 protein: CASSLVASRGNTIYF. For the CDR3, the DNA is TGTGCCAGCAGCTTAGTCGCCAGTCGTGGAAACACCATATATTTT.

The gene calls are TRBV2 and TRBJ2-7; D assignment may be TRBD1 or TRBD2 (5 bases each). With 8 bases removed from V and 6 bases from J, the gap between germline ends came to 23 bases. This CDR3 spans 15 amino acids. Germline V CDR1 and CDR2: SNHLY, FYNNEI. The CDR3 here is CASHSLGIGAAEQYF. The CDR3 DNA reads TGTGCCAGCCATAGTCTCGGGATAGGGGCCGCCGAGCAGTACTTC.

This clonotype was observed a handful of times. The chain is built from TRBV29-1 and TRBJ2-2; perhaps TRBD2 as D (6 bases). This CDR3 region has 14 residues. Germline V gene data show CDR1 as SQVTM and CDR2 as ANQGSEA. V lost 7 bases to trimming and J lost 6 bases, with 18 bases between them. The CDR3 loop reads CSAGVGGKAGELFF. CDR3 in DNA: TGCAGCGCTGGGGTTGGGGGGAAGGCCGGGGAGCTGTTTTTT.

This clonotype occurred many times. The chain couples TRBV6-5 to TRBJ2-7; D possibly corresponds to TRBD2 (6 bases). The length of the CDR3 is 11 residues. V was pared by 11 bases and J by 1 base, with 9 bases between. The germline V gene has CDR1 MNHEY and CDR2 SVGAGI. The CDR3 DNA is TGTGCCGCCGGGACTTCCTACGAGCAGTACTTC. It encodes CAAGTSYEQYF.

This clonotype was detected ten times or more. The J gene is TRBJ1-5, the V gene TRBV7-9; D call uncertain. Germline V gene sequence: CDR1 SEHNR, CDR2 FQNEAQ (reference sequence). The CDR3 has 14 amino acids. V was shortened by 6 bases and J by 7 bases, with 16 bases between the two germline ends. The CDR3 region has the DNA TGTGCCAGCAGACCCAAGGGCGAGAACCAGCCCCAGCATTTT. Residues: CASRPKGENQPQHF.

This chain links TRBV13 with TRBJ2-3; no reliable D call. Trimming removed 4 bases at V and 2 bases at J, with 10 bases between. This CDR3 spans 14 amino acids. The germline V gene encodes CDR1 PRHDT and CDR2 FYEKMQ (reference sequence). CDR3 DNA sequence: TGTGCCAGCAGCTCCCGAGTCTCCACAGATACGCAGTATTTT. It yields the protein CASSSRVSTDTQYF.

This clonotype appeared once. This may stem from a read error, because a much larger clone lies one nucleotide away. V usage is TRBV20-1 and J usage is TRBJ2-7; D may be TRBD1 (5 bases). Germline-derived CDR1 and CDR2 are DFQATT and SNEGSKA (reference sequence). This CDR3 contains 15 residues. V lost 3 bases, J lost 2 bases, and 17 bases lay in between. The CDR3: CSASLLLVQAYEQYF. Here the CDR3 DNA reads TGCAGTGCTAGCCTACTCCTGGTACAGGCCTACGAGCAGTACTTC.

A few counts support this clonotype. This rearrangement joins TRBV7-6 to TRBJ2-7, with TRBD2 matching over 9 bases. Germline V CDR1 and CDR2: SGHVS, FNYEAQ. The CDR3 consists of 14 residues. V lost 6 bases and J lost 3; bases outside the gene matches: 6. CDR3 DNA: TGTGCCAGCAGTAGAGCGGGGGGATACTACGAGCAGTACTTC. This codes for CASSRAGGYYEQYF.

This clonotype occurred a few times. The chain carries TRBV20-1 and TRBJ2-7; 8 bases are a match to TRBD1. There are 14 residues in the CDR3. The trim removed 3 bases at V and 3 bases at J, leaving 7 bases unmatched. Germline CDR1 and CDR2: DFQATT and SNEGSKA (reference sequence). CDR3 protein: CSARESGQGYEQYF. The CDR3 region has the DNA TGCAGTGCTAGGGAATCCGGACAGGGCTACGAGCAGTACTTC.

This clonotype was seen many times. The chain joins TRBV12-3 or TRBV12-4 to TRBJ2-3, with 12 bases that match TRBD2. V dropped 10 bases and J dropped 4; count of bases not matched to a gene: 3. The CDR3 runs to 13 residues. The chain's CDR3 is CATSSGRADTQYF. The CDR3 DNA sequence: TGTGCCACCTCTAGCGGGAGGGCAGATACGCAGTATTTT.

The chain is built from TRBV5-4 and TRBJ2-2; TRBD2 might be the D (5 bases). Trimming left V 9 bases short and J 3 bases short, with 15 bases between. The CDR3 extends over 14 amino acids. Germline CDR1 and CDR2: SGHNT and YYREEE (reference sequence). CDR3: CATLEVQDTGELFF. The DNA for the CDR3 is TGTGCCACATTGGAGGTCCAGGACACCGGGGAGCTGTTTTTT.

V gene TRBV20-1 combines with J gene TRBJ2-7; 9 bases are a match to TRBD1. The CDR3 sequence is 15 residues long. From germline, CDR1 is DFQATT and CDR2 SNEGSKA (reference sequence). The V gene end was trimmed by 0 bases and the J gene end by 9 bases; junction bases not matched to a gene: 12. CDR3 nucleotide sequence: TGCAGTGCTAGAGAGTCCGGGACAGGGAGAGAGGCGCAGTACTTC. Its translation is CSARESGTGREAQYF.